This is a list of T cell receptor beta chains from one sample in a study of blood T cell repertoires in COVID-19. Produced via immunoSEQ multiplex PCR; TCRdb's table is partial and in-frame only. The table records 180,000 or so clones, roughly 81% of them present only once. The sample taken for sequencing was peripheral blood. These receptors were taken from a man in his forties who had recovered from COVID-19. Each CDR3 is given with its conserved first and last residue. D genes are given only for firm matches. Clone size is shown for a subset of rows, as once, few, many or a class of expanded clone.

D gene | J gene | V gene | clone size | CDR3 protein | CDR3 DNA
- | TRBJ1-5 | TRBV4-2 | - | CASSQDLAGQPQHF | TGTGCCAGCAGCCAAGATTTGGCGGGCCAGCCCCAGCATTTT
TRBD1 | TRBJ1-1 | TRBV6-6 | - | CASSPGQGSTEAFF | TGTGCCAGCAGTCCGGGACAGGGGAGTACTGAAGCTTTCTTT
- | TRBJ1-1 | TRBV7-2 | - | CASNRRGINTEAFF | TGTGCCAGCAACCGGAGGGGAATAAACACTGAAGCTTTCTTT
TRBD1 | TRBJ2-5 | TRBV2 | - | CARDRSGTQYF | TGTGCCAGGGACAGGTCTGGGACCCAGTACTTC
TRBD1 | TRBJ2-3 | TRBV18 | - | CASSPQGAAIPGTDTQYF | TGTGCCAGCTCACCACAGGGGGCCGCTATCCCGGGCACAGATACGCAGTATTTT
- | TRBJ2-1 | TRBV30 | - | CAWSVPQFF | TGTGCCTGGAGTGTCCCTCAGTTCTTC
- | TRBJ1-4 | TRBV6-5 | - | CASRGGLANEKLFF | TGTGCCAGCAGAGGAGGACTCGCGAATGAAAAACTGTTTTTT
TRBD2 | TRBJ2-1 | TRBV7-9 | - | CASSSGGGLAANEQFF | TGTGCCAGCAGCTCAGGAGGAGGACTAGCGGCAAATGAGCAGTTCTTC
- | TRBJ2-7 | TRBV3-1/TRBV3-2 | - | CASSQGPGQSEQYF | TGTGCCAGCAGCCAAGGACCGGGACAAAGCGAGCAGTACTTC
TRBD1 | TRBJ2-7 | TRBV19 | - | CASRQGAVDEQYF | TGTGCCAGTAGACAGGGGGCGGTCGACGAGCAGTACTTC
TRBD1 | TRBJ1-2 | TRBV4-3 | - | CASSQVGQGGNYGYTF | TGCGCCAGCAGCCAAGTGGGACAGGGAGGTAACTATGGCTACACCTTC
- | TRBJ2-1 | TRBV18 | - | CASSPGTRQYNEQFF | TGTGCCAGCTCACCCGGGACAAGACAGTACAATGAGCAGTTCTTC
- | TRBJ1-1 | TRBV4-1 | - | CASSQEFLNTEAFF | TGCGCCAGCAGCCAGGAGTTTCTGAACACTGAAGCTTTCTTT
- | TRBJ1-1 | TRBV12-3/TRBV12-4 | - | CASSAGALEAFF | TGTGCCAGCAGCGCAGGGGCCCTTGAAGCTTTCTTT
- | TRBJ2-1 | TRBV7-2 | few | CASSSPFYNEQFF | TGTGCCAGCAGCTCCCCTTTTTACAATGAGCAGTTCTTC
TRBD1 | TRBJ2-7 | TRBV7-9 | - | CASSLGTGGSYEQYF | TGTGCCAGCAGCTTAGGTACAGGGGGCTCATACGAGCAGTACTTC
- | TRBJ1-1 | TRBV13 | - | CASSFQKWTDRDTEAFF | TGTGCCAGCAGCTTCCAGAAATGGACAGACCGGGACACTGAAGCTTTCTTT
- | TRBJ2-3 | TRBV24-1 | - | CATSAADTQYF | TGTGCCACCTCTGCGGCAGATACGCAGTATTTT
TRBD2 | TRBJ2-1 | TRBV28 | - | CASSYPPTSGKKDEQFF | TGTGCCAGCAGTTACCCCCCGACTAGCGGGAAGAAGGATGAGCAGTTCTTC
- | TRBJ2-7 | TRBV6-5 | - | CASSSSSYDYEQYF | TGTGCCAGCAGTTCCTCCTCCTATGATTACGAGCAGTACTTC
TRBD2 | TRBJ2-7 | TRBV7-9 | few | CASSLGLAAYEQYF | TGTGCCAGCAGCCTCGGACTAGCGGCCTACGAGCAGTACTTC
- | TRBJ2-1 | TRBV21-1 | - | CASGGRGNNEQFF | TGTGCCAGCGGAGGGCGGGGTAACAATGAGCAGTTCTTC
TRBD2 | TRBJ2-1 | TRBV13 | - | CASSARQGTSGGLEQFF | TGTGCCAGCAGCGCCAGACAGGGGACTAGCGGGGGCCTGGAGCAGTTCTTC
- | TRBJ2-1 | TRBV6-5 | - | CASRYINSEQFF | TGTGCCAGCAGGTATATTAATAGTGAGCAGTTCTTC
- | TRBJ1-3 | TRBV21-1 | - | CASRNPGQLFSGNTIYF | TGTGCCAGCCGTAATCCGGGACAGCTCTTCTCTGGAAACACCATATATTTT
- | TRBJ2-1 | TRBV10-3 | - | CAISESVRAQYNEQFF | TGTGCCATCAGTGAGTCGGTCAGGGCACAATACAATGAGCAGTTCTTC
- | TRBJ2-6 | TRBV7-2 | - | CASSFGGALFPGANVLTF | TGTGCCAGCAGCTTTGGAGGGGCCCTGTTTCCTGGGGCCAACGTCCTGACTTTC
TRBD1 | TRBJ2-3 | TRBV6-4 | once | CAAKGAPDTQYF | TGTGCAGCAAAGGGGGCCCCAGATACGCAGTATTTT
TRBD1 | TRBJ1-1 | TRBV18 | - | CASSLRTGDEAFF | TGTGCCAGCTCACTAAGGACAGGGGATGAAGCTTTCTTT
TRBD1 | TRBJ2-1 | TRBV12-5 | - | CASGSYPDRDEQFF | TGTGCTAGTGGTTCGTACCCCGACAGGGATGAGCAGTTCTTC
TRBD1 | TRBJ1-6 | TRBV7-2 | - | CASSVLDRAVLHF | TGTGCCAGCAGCGTATTAGACAGGGCGGTCCTCCACTTT
- | TRBJ2-7 | TRBV7-9 | - | CASSPEELVYEQYF | TGTGCCAGCAGCCCGGAGGAGTTGGTCTACGAGCAGTACTTC
- | TRBJ2-1 | TRBV4-1 | - | CASSQADFIGSSYNEQFF | TGCGCCAGCAGCCAGGCCGACTTTATCGGAAGCTCCTACAATGAGCAGTTCTTC
TRBD2 | TRBJ2-5 | TRBV3-1/TRBV3-2 | - | CASEERGGYGETQYF | TGTGCCAGCGAGGAGCGGGGGGGGTACGGGGAGACCCAGTACTTC
- | TRBJ1-5 | TRBV19 | - | CASSIDGTPSYSNQPQHF | TGTGCCAGTAGTATTGACGGGACACCCTCATATAGCAATCAGCCCCAGCATTTT
TRBD1 | TRBJ1-1 | TRBV13 | - | CASSSDRGTEAFF | TGTGCCAGCAGCTCGGACAGGGGCACTGAAGCTTTCTTT
TRBD1 | TRBJ1-4 | TRBV6-5 | - | CASSHRGGKLFF | TGTGCCAGCAGTCACAGGGGTGGGAAACTGTTTTTT
- | TRBJ2-1 | TRBV6-5 | - | CASRANGEQFF | TGTGCCAGCAGGGCTAACGGGGAGCAGTTCTTC
TRBD2 | TRBJ2-5 | TRBV15 | - | CATSRDRTSGGTRETQYF | TGTGCCACCAGCAGAGATCGGACTAGCGGGGGGACCCGGGAGACCCAGTACTTC
- | TRBJ2-1 | TRBV27 | - | CASSFSANSYNEQFF | TGTGCCAGCAGTTTTAGCGCGAACTCCTACAATGAGCAGTTCTTC
- | TRBJ1-5 | TRBV7-9 | - | CASSLDQGLTVHF | TGTGCCAGCAGCTTAGATCAGGGACTCACCGTCCATTTT
- | TRBJ2-4 | TRBV28 | - | CASSLASKNIQYF | TGTGCCAGCAGTTTAGCCAGCAAAAACATTCAGTACTTC